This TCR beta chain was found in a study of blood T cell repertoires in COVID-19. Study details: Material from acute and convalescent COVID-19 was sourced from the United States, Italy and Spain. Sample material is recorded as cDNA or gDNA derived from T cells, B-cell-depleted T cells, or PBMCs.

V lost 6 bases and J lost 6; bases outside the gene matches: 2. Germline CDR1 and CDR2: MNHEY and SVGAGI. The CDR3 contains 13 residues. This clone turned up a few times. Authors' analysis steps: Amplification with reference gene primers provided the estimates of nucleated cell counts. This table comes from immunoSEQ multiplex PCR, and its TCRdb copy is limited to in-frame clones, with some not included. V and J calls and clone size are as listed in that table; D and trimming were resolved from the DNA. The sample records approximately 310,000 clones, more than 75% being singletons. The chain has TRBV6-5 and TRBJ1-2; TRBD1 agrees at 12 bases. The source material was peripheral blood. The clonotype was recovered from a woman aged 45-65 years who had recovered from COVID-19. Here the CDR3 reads CASRGQGADGYTF. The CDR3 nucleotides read TGTGCCAGCAGGGGACAGGGGGCAGATGGCTACACCTTC.